This TCR beta chain emerged from a study of T cells in Graves' hyperthyroidism and ophthalmopathy. Whole-study results and caveats: From stable hyperthyroidism, ophthalmopathy was separated by a 13 V-J model.

The germline V gene has CDR1 DFQATT and CDR2 SNEGSKA (reference sequence). The length of the CDR3 is 12 residues. V dropped 2 bases and J dropped 10; count of bases not matched to a gene: 5. There were TCR beta CDR3 regions amplified from RNA transcripts. An initial round of RT-PCR targeting the TCR CDR3 relied on the HTBI primer set. TCRdb reprocessed the multiplex PCR reads with MiXCR, giving one entry per CDR3 protein. The table lists more than 50,000 distinct CDR3 sequences, 53% of them singletons. Patients affected by ophthalmopathy presented a Clinical Activity Score of at least 3, a NOSPECS grade of at least 4, and disease duration below 3 months. It was uncontrolled infection, other autoimmune disease, pregnancy or lactation that excluded patients. Comment on this clonotype: Its antigen is unidentified.

The V call is TRBV20-1, the J call TRBJ1-2; 9 bases agree with TRBD1. Sequenced material: blood. The sequence derives from a woman aged 60-75 years with Graves' ophthalmopathy. This chain's CDR3 is CSARRDRANYTF. The CDR3 bases are TGCAGTGCTAGACGGGACAGGGCGAACTACACCTTC.